These 32 T cell receptor beta chains share one sample of origin, sequenced in a study of T cell repertoires in cytomegalovirus infection. TCRdb re-called the reads with MiXCR, one entry per CDR3 protein. Found here are 450,000 to 600,000 distinct CDR3 sequences, roughly 34% of them singletons; the top ten hold about 17%. These receptors have no identified antigens. This material consisted of cultured PBMCs, taken from culture after CMV antigen stimulation. Receptors originate from a human donor in good health (CMV status not recorded). Some clones in this sample may be carry-over from other donors' samples.

V and J are TRBV4-1 and TRBJ2-1; TRBD1 or TRBD2 may be the D gene (7 bases each). Germline V gene sequence: CDR1 MGHRA, CDR2 YSYEKL. The CDR3 totals 16 residues. V shed 1 base and J shed 7 bases, with 17 bases lying between them. The CDR3: CASSQVPRGGSNEQFF. Written as DNA, the CDR3 is TGCGCCAGCAGCCAAGTGCCCAGGGGGGGATCTAATGAGCAGTTCTTC.

The genes are TRBV7-2 and TRBJ1-3; no firm D call. The CDR3 is 15 residues long. Deletions cut 1 base from V and 4 bases from J, with 11 bases between. Germline CDR1 and CDR2: SGHTA and FQGNSA. CDR3 sequence reads: CASSLVRSPGNTIYF. CDR3 nucleotide sequence: TGTGCCAGCAGCTTAGTTCGTAGCCCGGGAAACACCATATATTTT.

The chain uses TRBV6-2 or TRBV6-3 and TRBJ2-7; 7 nucleotides line up with TRBD2. The V and J ends lost 6 bases and 6 bases, in that order; junction bases with no gene match: 11. This CDR3 is built from 14 residues. Looked up from germline, CDR1 is MNHEY and CDR2 is SVGEGT. The CDR3 DNA follows: TGTGCCAGCAGGACCTATCAGGGCGGGAGCGAGCAGTACGTC. This codes for CASRTYQGGSEQYV.

This sequence joins TRBV28 and TRBJ1-4; a weak D match, TRBD1 (5 bases). This CDR3 spans 18 amino acids. Germline V gene sequence: CDR1 MDHEN, CDR2 SYDVKM. V dropped 7 bases and J dropped 4 bases, with 25 bases sitting between them. CDR3 sequence reads: CASTSPRARERGNEKLFF. CDR3 nucleotide sequence: TGTGCCAGCACCTCCCCCAGGGCACGGGAACGGGGTAATGAAAAACTGTTTTTT. The whole variable domain, remainder taken from reference TRBV28 and TRBJ1-4, is DVKVTQSSRYLVKRTGEKVFLECVQDMDHENMFWYRQDPGLGLRLIYFSYDVKMKEKGDIPEGYSVSREKKERFSLILESASTNQTSMYLCASTSPRARERGNEKLFFGSGTQLSVL.

The chain joins TRBV4-1 to TRBJ2-5; D is uncertain. Germline V gene lookup returns CDR1 MGHRA and CDR2 YSYEKL. V lost 0 bases, J lost 0 bases, and 8 bases lay in between. The CDR3 has 15 residues. CDR3 sequence reads: CASSQDLADQETQYF. The CDR3 bases are TGCGCCAGCAGCCAAGATCTGGCTGACCAAGAGACCCAGTACTTC.

This clonotype appeared once. V is TRBV9 and J is TRBJ2-7; a possible D gene is TRBD2 (5 bases). From germline, CDR1 is SGDLS and CDR2 YYNGEE. This CDR3 region has 15 residues. The V end lost 3 bases, the J end lost 2 bases, and 15 bases lay between the germline ends. The CDR3 here is CASSAGLEITYEQYF. The CDR3 nucleotides are TGTGCCAGCAGCGCCGGACTGGAGATCACCTACGAGCAGTACTTC.

This clonotype was picked up a small number of times. This chain uses TRBV12-3 or TRBV12-4 with TRBJ2-7; possible D gene TRBD1, 6 bases. The CDR3 length is 13 residues. The V end lost 7 bases, the J end lost 0 bases, and 10 bases lay between the germline ends. The CDR3 coding sequence is TGTGCCAGCACGCAGGGGAGCTCCTACGAGCAGTACTTC. Its protein product is CASTQGSSYEQYF.

The chain recombines TRBV28 with TRBJ1-6; the D is unclear. Looked up from germline, CDR1 is MDHEN and CDR2 is SYDVKM. The CDR3 has 15 amino acids. The V and J ends lost 3 bases and 7 bases respectively, with 13 bases between them. This chain's CDR3 is CASSFRQAINSPLHF. The CDR3 DNA reads TGTGCCAGCAGTTTTCGTCAGGCGATAAATTCACCCCTCCACTTT.

This clonotype was picked up a small number of times. CDR3 protein: CASSLTSGAAETQYF. The CDR3 coding sequence is TGTGCCAGCAGCTTGACTAGCGGGGCGGCGGAGACCCAGTACTTC. The V gene is TRBV7-2, the J gene TRBJ2-5; TRBD2 matches 11 bases. Germline assignment: CDR1 SGHTA and CDR2 FQGNSA. V was pared by 3 bases and J by 5 bases, with 5 bases of the junction left unmatched. The CDR3 covers 15 residues. Combining the CDR3 with reference TRBV7-2 and TRBJ2-5 gives the whole variable domain GAGVSQSPSNKVTEKGKDVELRCDPISGHTALYWYRQSLGQGLEFLIYFQGNSAPDKSGLPSDRFSAERTGGSVSTLTIQRTQQEDSAVYLCASSLTSGAAETQYFGPGTRLLVL.

The sample holds a few counts of this clonotype. The CDR3 region is CASILWGSGGSDSYNEQFF. DNA for the CDR3: TGTGCCAGCATTCTTTGGGGTAGCGGGGGATCAGACTCCTACAATGAGCAGTTCTTC. V usage is TRBV2 and J usage is TRBJ2-1, with 9 bases that match TRBD2. The germline V gene has CDR1 SNHLY and CDR2 FYNNEI. V trimming: 7 bases; J trimming: 0 bases; junction bases outside the gene matches: 16. The CDR3 contains 19 residues.

The V gene is TRBV11-3, the J gene TRBJ2-1; 12 nucleotides match TRBD2. Germline CDR1 SGHNT, CDR2 YENEEA. V was clipped by 5 bases and J by 4 bases; unmatched bases: 12. The CDR3 runs 18 residues. DNA of the CDR3: TGTGCCAGCAGCCCACTCCCGACTAGCGGGAGCGGATACAATGAGCAGTTCTTC. Translation: CASSPLPTSGSGYNEQFF.

This clonotype was observed a handful of times. Here the CDR3 DNA reads TGTGCCAGCAGTTGGGACAGGGGCGGTGAAAAACTGTTTTTT. It is translated as CASSWDRGGEKLFF. The chain couples TRBV12-3 or TRBV12-4 to TRBJ1-4, with 10 nucleotides matching TRBD1. CDR3 length equals 14 residues. Losses at the gene ends were 4 bases for V and 7 bases for J; bases not matched to a gene: 3.

The V and J genes are TRBV29-1 and TRBJ2-5, with 12 bases identical to TRBD2. The germline CDR1 and CDR2 sequences are SQVTM and ANQGSEA. The CDR3 length is 13 residues. V lost 5 bases, J lost 5 bases, and 3 bases stayed unmatched. The DNA of the CDR3 is TGCAGCGTTCTTACTAGCGGGGGGGAGACCCAGTACTTC. Translated, it gives CSVLTSGGETQYF. The variable domain in full, completed from reference TRBV29-1 and TRBJ2-5, reads SAVISQKPSRDICQRGTSLTIQCQVDSQVTMMFWYRQQPGQSLTLIATANQGSEATYESGFVIDKFPISRPNLTFSTLTVSNMSPEDSSIYLCSVLTSGGETQYFGPGTRLLVL.

This clonotype came up a few times. The chain employs TRBV6-2 or TRBV6-3 and TRBJ1-2; possibly TRBD1 for D (6 bases). CDR1 MNHEY and CDR2 SVGEGT come from the germline V gene. The CDR3 totals 15 residues. The V gene lost 0 bases and the J gene lost 6 bases, with 14 bases spanning the gap. The CDR3 sequence is CASSYSRRGENGYTF. CDR3 nucleotides: TGTGCCAGCAGTTACTCCCGCAGGGGAGAAAATGGCTACACCTTC.

This clonotype came up many times. This sequence joins TRBV7-2 and TRBJ1-6; TRBD1 is a possible D gene (5 bases). V lost 5 bases and J 8 bases, leaving 13 bases between the germline ends. This CDR3 comprises 14 residues. Germline CDR1 reads SGHTA; CDR2 reads FQGNSA. The CDR3 sequence: CASSQAGTYSPLHF. Written as DNA, the CDR3 is TGTGCCAGCAGCCAGGCCGGGACCTATTCACCCCTCCACTTT.

The chain recombines TRBV24-1 with TRBJ2-3, with D unresolved. The germline V gene has CDR1 KGHDR and CDR2 SFDVKD. V was pared by 7 bases and J by 0 bases, with 10 bases between. There are 14 residues in the CDR3. Here the CDR3 DNA reads TGTGCCACCAGCGGAGCGACTAGCACAGATACGCAGTATTTT. As protein: CATSGATSTDTQYF.

This clonotype was counted ten times or more. This chain joins TRBV6-2 or TRBV6-3 and TRBJ2-1; TRBD2 might be the D (6 bases). The CDR3 sequence is 17 residues long. Trimming left V 2 bases short and J 4 bases short, with 18 bases between. CDR1 is MNHEY and CDR2 is SVGEGT in the germline V gene. The CDR3: CASSYVGTRPIYNEQFF. The CDR3 region has the DNA TGTGCCAGCAGTTACGTAGGGACTCGACCCATTTACAATGAGCAGTTCTTC.

The chain combines TRBV12-3 or TRBV12-4 with TRBJ1-5; D remains unclear. The CDR3 is made up of 14 amino acids. Deletions cut 6 bases from V and 5 bases from J, with 14 bases between. The CDR3 spells CASSTGGSYQPQHF. The CDR3 DNA is TGTGCCAGCAGCACGGGCGGGTCCTATCAGCCCCAGCATTTT.

The chain links TRBV7-2 to TRBJ2-3; D may match TRBD1 or TRBD2 (6 bases each). The V gene lost 1 base and the J gene lost 2 bases, with 10 bases spanning the gap. The V gene's germline CDR1 is SGHTA and CDR2 FQGNSA. This CDR3 is 15 amino acids long. CDR3 in amino acids: CASSLGRGVTDTQYF. DNA for the CDR3: TGTGCCAGCAGCTTAGGTAGGGGGGTCACAGATACGCAGTATTTT.

The table lists this clonotype with a few counts. The chain employs TRBV12-5 and TRBJ1-1; 10 positions agree with TRBD1. V shed 4 bases and J 1 base; nucleotides not matched to a gene: 6. Germline V CDR1 and CDR2: LGHNT, FRNRAP. The CDR3 has 16 amino acids. The chain's CDR3 is CASGWTRDRGNTEAFF. The CDR3 region has the DNA TGTGCTAGTGGTTGGACCCGGGACAGGGGGAACACTGAAGCTTTCTTT.

This clonotype was observed a few times. V usage is TRBV20-1 and J usage is TRBJ2-2; a possible D gene is TRBD2 (7 bases). Between the trimmed V and J ends, which lost 6 bases and 4 bases, there was a span of 12 bases. The CDR3 sequence is 13 residues long. Germline V CDR1 and CDR2: DFQATT, SNEGSKA (reference sequence). The CDR3 here is CSAGGGGTGELFF. CDR3 bases: TGCAGTGCCGGAGGGGGGGGCACCGGGGAGCTGTTTTTT.

The chain uses TRBV29-1 and TRBJ2-4; D is uncertain. Trimming cost V 4 bases and J 1 base, with 8 bases left between them. The germline gives CDR1 SQVTM, CDR2 ANQGSEA. This CDR3 region has 13 residues. In DNA, the CDR3 is TGCAGCGTTGCTTGGAAGGCCAAAAACATTCAGTACTTC. Amino acids: CSVAWKAKNIQYF.

This chain uses TRBV20-1 with TRBJ1-1; D ambiguous. V dropped 2 bases and J dropped 1 base, with 11 bases sitting between them. Germline V CDR1 and CDR2: DFQATT, SNEGSKA (reference sequence). The CDR3 sequence is 14 residues long. CDR3 loop: CSARFLSANTEAFF. The CDR3 coding sequence is TGCAGTGCTAGATTCCTCTCCGCGAACACTGAAGCTTTCTTT.

This clonotype was observed many times. This rearrangement joins TRBV7-2 to TRBJ1-1, with D possibly matching TRBD1 (5 bases). The germline gives CDR1 SGHTA, CDR2 FQGNSA. The CDR3 spans 14 residues. The V end lost 5 bases, the J end lost 4 bases, and 14 bases lay between the germline ends. CDR3 sequence: CASSLDRPATEAFF. The CDR3 DNA follows: TGTGCCAGCAGCCTAGACAGACCAGCCACTGAAGCTTTCTTT.

The chain couples TRBV19 to TRBJ2-7; 7 bases align to TRBD2. This CDR3 is built from 14 residues. The germline gives CDR1 LNHDA, CDR2 SQIVND (reference sequence). The V gene end was trimmed by 5 bases and the J gene end by 5 bases; junction bases not matched to a gene: 9. The CDR3 DNA is TGTGCCAGTAGTGCCCAACTAGCGCACAACGAGCAGTACTTC. Its protein product is CASSAQLAHNEQYF.

This clonotype was seen repeatedly, ten times or more. The chain recombines TRBV6-1 with TRBJ2-3; the match to TRBD2 covers 7 bases. This CDR3 has 15 amino acids. Looked up from germline, CDR1 is MNHNS and CDR2 is SASEGT. The V and J ends lost 5 bases and 4 bases, in that order; junction bases with no gene match: 9. The CDR3: CASSPRLAIADTQYF. The CDR3, as DNA: TGTGCCAGCAGTCCTAGACTAGCAATCGCAGATACGCAGTATTTT.

This clonotype was detected ten times or more. The chain employs TRBV6-2 or TRBV6-3 and TRBJ1-1, with D possibly being TRBD1 (5 bases). The germline V gene encodes CDR1 MNHEY and CDR2 SVGEGT. This CDR3 has 13 amino acids. The germline V and J ends were trimmed by 0 bases and 5 bases, with 7 bases remaining between them. The CDR3 loop reads CASSYSGTTEAFF. Here the CDR3 DNA reads TGTGCCAGCAGTTACTCCGGGACTACTGAAGCTTTCTTT.

This rearrangement joins TRBV27 to TRBJ2-1; 8 bases agree with TRBD1. The CDR3 extends over 15 amino acids. The germline gives CDR1 MNHEY, CDR2 SMNVEV (reference sequence). J lost 7 bases, V lost 5 bases, and 10 bases had no gene match. The CDR3 loop is CASSTHPTGVNEQFF. DNA of the CDR3: TGTGCCAGCAGTACCCACCCGACAGGGGTGAATGAGCAGTTCTTC.

In its sample, this clonotype was seen a few times. The CDR3 spells CASSRTGPEGYTF. The CDR3 DNA follows: TGTGCCAGCAGTCGGACAGGGCCGGAGGGCTACACCTTC. The chain recombines TRBV6-2 or TRBV6-3 with TRBJ1-2; 8 bases agree with TRBD1. The CDR3 loop spans 13 amino acids. CDR1 is MNHEY, CDR2 SVGEGT, per germline. Trimming took 5 bases from V and 8 from J; bases not matched to a gene: 7.

This chain connects TRBV28 to TRBJ1-1; 7 bases line up with TRBD1. The CDR3 runs 15 residues. The germline V gene encodes CDR1 MDHEN and CDR2 SYDVKM. V shed 3 bases, J shed 4 bases, and the junction held 8 bases outside the gene matches. The CDR3 sequence is CASSLAGGSVTEAFF. Here the CDR3 DNA reads TGTGCCAGCAGTTTGGCAGGGGGATCGGTCACTGAAGCTTTCTTT. Using reference TRBV28 and TRBJ1-1 for the parts outside the CDR3, the full variable domain is DVKVTQSSRYLVKRTGEKVFLECVQDMDHENMFWYRQDPGLGLRLIYFSYDVKMKEKGDIPEGYSVSREKKERFSLILESASTNQTSMYLCASSLAGGSVTEAFFGQGTRLTVV.

This clonotype was seen repeatedly, ten times or more. This rearrangement joins TRBV7-2 to TRBJ2-7; 9 positions match TRBD1. Germline-derived CDR1 and CDR2 are SGHTA and FQGNSA. This CDR3 spans 14 amino acids. The ends lost 5 bases at V and 6 bases at J; junction bases unmatched: 8. CDR3 sequence (DNA): TGTGCCAGCAGCCCGCGGACAGGGGCCCGCGAGCAGTACTTC. Translation gives CASSPRTGAREQYF.

Details on this clonotype: A much larger clone differs by one base, so this may be a read error. This chain links TRBV7-6 with TRBJ1-1, with D tentatively TRBD1 (5 bases). Germline lookup yields CDR1 SGHVS and CDR2 FNYEAQ. V was clipped by 2 bases and J by 0 bases, with 7 bases between them. The CDR3 totals 14 residues. CDR3 sequence: CASSLMDMNTEAFF. The DNA for the CDR3 is TGTGCCAGCAGCTTAATGGACATGAACACTGAAGCTTTCTTT.